The 26 T cell receptor beta chains below come from one sample, sequenced in a study of blood T cells in healthy people across ages. Together with a sample-barcoded 5' primer, a J-beta primer mix was included in a second PCR lasting about 7 to 11 cycles. TCRdb processed the 5' RACE reads anew with MiXCR; each CDR3 protein has one entry. The table has 1.2 million to 1.5 million distinct CDR3 sequences, approximately 59% seen once; the top ten hold 6.7%. Sample: blood. The receptor source for this set is a man younger than 35 in good health.

CDR3 coding DNA: TGTGCCAGCAGTTACCGAGGCCCTGGGGCCAACGTCCTGACTTTC. Amino acids: CASSYRGPGANVLTF. The chain joins TRBV6-5 to TRBJ2-6, with no clear D. The V gene lost 2 bases and the J gene lost 2 bases, with 7 bases spanning the gap. Germline CDR1 and CDR2: MNHEY and SVGAGI. The CDR3 contains 15 residues.

This clonotype is a singleton in its sample. The chain links TRBV3-1 to TRBJ2-2; D gene uncertain. The CDR3 is made up of 14 amino acids. Germline V gene lookup returns CDR1 LGHDT and CDR2 YNNKEL (reference sequence). V shed 0 bases and J shed 6 bases, with 8 bases lying between them. CDR3 region: CASSQDAKPGELFF. The DNA for the CDR3 is TGTGCCAGCAGCCAAGATGCGAAACCCGGGGAGCTGTTTTTT.

The chain uses TRBV25-1 and TRBJ2-1; D call uncertain. The CDR3 covers 14 residues. Trimming took 5 bases from V and 4 from J, leaving 12 bases between them. Germline lookup yields CDR1 MGHDK and CDR2 SYGVNS. CDR3: CASSRVTSYNEQFF. The CDR3, as DNA: TGTGCCAGCAGTCGGGTCACCTCTTACAATGAGCAGTTCTTC. Full variable domain (outside the CDR3, taken from reference TRBV25-1 and TRBJ2-1): EADIYQTPRYLVIGTGKKITLECSQTMGHDKMYWYQQDPGMELHLIHYSYGVNSTEKGDLSSESTVSRIRTEHFPLTLESARPSHTSQYLCASSRVTSYNEQFFGPGTRLTVL.

This chain's CDR3 is CSAITDRGTDTQYF. CDR3 in DNA: TGCAGTGCTATTACGGACAGGGGCACAGATACGCAGTATTTT. This chain uses TRBV20-1 with TRBJ2-3, with 8 bases matching TRBD1. This CDR3 region has 14 residues. The junction had 4 bases not matched to a gene; V was cut back by 4 bases and J by 1 base. Germline V gene data show CDR1 as DFQATT and CDR2 as SNEGSKA (reference sequence).

V and J are TRBV20-1 and TRBJ2-1; 8 bases agree with TRBD2. Trimming took 6 bases from V and 0 from J; bases not matched to a gene: 7. Germline V gene data show CDR1 as DFQATT and CDR2 as SNEGSKA (reference sequence). This CDR3 is 15 amino acids long. DNA for the CDR3: TGCAGTGCACAATCCGGGACTAGCTCCTACAATGAGCAGTTCTTC. Its translation: CSAQSGTSSYNEQFF.

The chain is built from TRBV7-2 and TRBJ2-3; possibly TRBD2 for D (5 bases). The ends were cut back, 4 bases at V and 2 bases at J, with 13 bases in the middle. The CDR3 has 15 amino acids. Per the germline V gene, CDR1 is SGHTA and CDR2 is FQGNSA. The CDR3 DNA sequence: TGTGCCAGCAGCTCTCCTTACGGGGACACAGATACGCAGTATTTT. Its protein product is CASSSPYGDTDTQYF.

The chain joins TRBV4-2 to TRBJ2-1; TRBD2 matches at 8 bases. Germline CDR1 is LGHNA and CDR2 is YNFKEQ. The junction had 6 bases not matched to a gene; V was cut back by 1 base and J by 13 bases. The CDR3 has 13 amino acids. CDR3 in amino acids: CASSQAAGETQFF. The CDR3 DNA sequence: TGTGCCAGCAGCCAAGCAGCGGGAGAGACCCAGTTCTTC.

The rearrangement uses TRBV6-5 and TRBJ2-1; maybe TRBD2 (5 bases). The CDR3 loop spans 16 amino acids. Trimming took 0 bases from V and 4 from J, leaving 13 bases between them. Germline V gene sequence: CDR1 MNHEY, CDR2 SVGAGI. The CDR3 bases are TGTGCCAGCAGTTACTCGAGTCGTGGAGGTTACAATGAGCAGTTCTTC. As protein: CASSYSSRGGYNEQFF.

This chain joins TRBV6-1 and TRBJ2-3, with 10 bases fitting TRBD2. This CDR3 has 16 residues. Per the germline V gene, CDR1 is MNHNS and CDR2 is SASEGT. J gave up 5 bases and V 1 base, and 6 bases lay outside the gene matches. The CDR3 spells CASSEGLAGVGDTQYF. CDR3 bases: TGTGCCAGCAGTGAAGGGCTAGCGGGGGTGGGAGATACGCAGTATTTT.

Concerning this clonotype itself: Its ends do not fully match the called genes, so a read error is possible. V gene TRBV12-3 or TRBV12-4 combines with J gene TRBJ2-3; 7 nucleotides match TRBD1. CDR3 size: 15 residues. The CDR3 spells CASSLERLGTDTRYF. In DNA, the CDR3 is TGTGCCAGCAGCCTAGAGAGGCTGGGGACAGATACGCGGTATTTT.

The rearrangement uses TRBV11-2 and TRBJ2-4, with D perhaps TRBD2 (6 bases). Per the germline V gene, CDR1 is SGHAT and CDR2 is FQNNGV. The CDR3 sequence is 17 residues long. The V end lost 1 base, the J end lost 0 bases, and 13 bases lay between the germline ends. This CDR3 is CASSLGVSGLAKNIQYF. Here the CDR3 DNA reads TGTGCCAGCAGCTTAGGGGTTAGCGGACTAGCCAAAAACATTCAGTACTTC.

This clonotype was seen a few times. This chain links TRBV27 with TRBJ1-6; D unclear. Trimming took off 9 bases at V and 0 bases at J, with 12 bases between the two ends. The CDR3 is 15 amino acids. Per germline, CDR1 MNHEY and CDR2 SMNVEV (reference sequence). CDR3 coding DNA: TGTGCCAGTAGCAGCAAGAGCTCCTATAATTCACCCCTCCACTTT. Its protein is CASSSKSSYNSPLHF.

The chain couples TRBV7-9 to TRBJ2-1; D is ambiguous. Trimming shortened V by 5 bases and J by 5 bases, and 10 bases separated the two germline ends. Germline V gene lookup returns CDR1 SEHNR and CDR2 FQNEAQ (reference sequence). The CDR3 covers 13 residues. The DNA for the CDR3 is TGTGCCAGCAGCATACGTACCAACAATGAGCAGTTCTTC. This translates into CASSIRTNNEQFF.

As regards this clonotype: The junction does not match germline at one end; this may be a read error. The CDR3 DNA sequence: TGTGCCAGCAGCAGTAGTGACCAAGGGACCCAGTACTTC. This gives the protein CASSSSDQGTQYF. This chain links TRBV7-9 with TRBJ2-7; D unclear. Judging by the DNA end, TRBJ2-5 fits better; the J call may be wrong. There are 13 residues in the CDR3. CDR1 is SEHNR, CDR2 FQNEAQ, per germline (reference sequence).

The chain has TRBV11-2 and TRBJ2-7; D is unresolved. The germline V and J ends were trimmed by 1 base and 7 bases, with 14 bases remaining between them. The CDR3 consists of 14 residues. Per the germline V gene, CDR1 is SGHAT and CDR2 is FQNNGV. The CDR3 spells CASSLVGPLREQYF. The DNA of the CDR3 is TGTGCCAGCAGCTTAGTTGGGCCTTTGAGGGAGCAGTACTTC.

Of note for this clonotype: A much larger clone differs by one base, so this may be a read error. This sequence joins TRBV6-4 and TRBJ2-2; either TRBD1 or TRBD2 may fit D (5 bases each). CDR1 MRHNA and CDR2 SNTAGT come from the germline V gene. This CDR3 is 13 amino acids long. Written as DNA, the CDR3 is TGTGCCAGCAGTGACGGACACACCGGGGAGCGGTTTTTT. It encodes CASSDGHTGERFF.

This clonotype has a handful of counts. This rearrangement joins TRBV20-1 to TRBJ1-2; TRBD1 matches at 9 bases. Germline loops: CDR1 DFQATT, CDR2 SNEGSKA (reference sequence). The CDR3 totals 14 residues. V shed 6 bases, J shed 2 bases, and the junction held 7 bases outside the gene matches. The CDR3 region is CSASGTGTNYGYTF. The CDR3 DNA is TGCAGTGCGTCCGGGACAGGGACGAACTATGGCTACACCTTC.

The rearrangement joins TRBV7-9 to TRBJ2-1; no firm D call. The better agreement between TRBJ2-7 and the DNA end casts doubt on the J call. The CDR3 has 13 amino acids. Germline values: CDR1 SEHNR, CDR2 FQNEAQ (reference sequence). In DNA, the CDR3 is TGTGCCAGCAGCTTACCCGCTCACAATGAGCAGTACTTC. Its protein product is CASSLPAHNEQYF.

This clonotype came up a few times. The rearrangement joins TRBV12-5 to TRBJ2-3; 7 bases line up with TRBD2. The V and J ends lost 1 base and 8 bases, in that order; junction bases with no gene match: 12. CDR3 length: 16 residues. Germline V lookup: CDR1 LGHNT, CDR2 FRNRAP. The DNA for the CDR3 is TGTGCTAGTGGTTTGGGTACAACGGGGGAGGGGAGTACGCAGTATTTT. The encoded protein is CASGLGTTGEGSTQYF.

J is TRBJ2-7 and V is TRBV14; 10 bases fit TRBD2. The CDR3 is made up of 16 amino acids. The ends lost 1 base at V and 3 bases at J; junction bases unmatched: 6. The germline gives CDR1 SGHDN, CDR2 FVKESK. Here the CDR3 reads CASSQGSGRSLYEQYF. CDR3 bases: TGTGCCAGCAGCCAAGGTAGCGGGAGGAGCCTCTACGAGCAGTACTTC.

The table lists this clonotype with a few counts. This chain joins TRBV7-2 and TRBJ2-1; 13 bases match TRBD2. The CDR3 length is 15 residues. CDR1 is SGHTA, CDR2 FQGNSA, per germline. V trimming: 6 bases; J trimming: 10 bases; junction bases outside the gene matches: 9. The CDR3 nucleotides are TGTGCCAGCAGAAAACCGGGACTAGCGGGAAGGGAGCAGTTCTTC. The encoded protein is CASRKPGLAGREQFF.

The chain recombines TRBV20-1 with TRBJ2-3; TRBD2 matches at 7 bases. CDR3 size: 14 residues. Per germline, CDR1 DFQATT and CDR2 SNEGSKA (reference sequence). Trimming took 7 bases from V and 2 from J; bases not matched to a gene: 9. CDR3 sequence (DNA): TGCAGTGTTCTCGGTAGCGGGTACACAGATACGCAGTATTTT. Protein: CSVLGSGYTDTQYF.

This sequence joins TRBV6-2 or TRBV6-3 and TRBJ2-1, with a weak D call TRBD1 (6 bases). V was cut by 6 bases and J by 10 bases, with 16 bases left in between. In germline, CDR1 is MNHEY, CDR2 SVGEGT. This CDR3 contains 13 residues. CDR3 coding DNA: TGTGCCAGCAGCTCCGGGACAACGTACGAGCAGTTCTTC. Protein product: CASSSGTTYEQFF.

This chain links TRBV12-3 or TRBV12-4 with TRBJ1-4; the D gene is possibly TRBD1 (6 bases). Trimming stripped 2 bases from V and 0 bases from J, with 10 bases between. The CDR3 extends over 16 amino acids. CDR3 nucleotide sequence: TGTGCCAGCAGTTTAAGGGGGGCCGCAACTAATGAAAAACTGTTTTTT. It specifies CASSLRGAATNEKLFF.

The V gene is TRBV3-1, the J gene TRBJ2-1; maybe TRBD2 (5 bases). The DNA matches TRBJ2-7 better at its end, which makes the J call doubtful. Looked up from germline, CDR1 is LGHDT and CDR2 is YNNKEL (reference sequence). The CDR3 has 13 residues. CDR3 DNA sequence: TGTGCCAGCAGCCAAACTGACTACAATGAGCAGTACTTC. Protein: CASSQTDYNEQYF.

The chain has TRBV20-1 and TRBJ1-1; TRBD1 might be the D (6 bases). The V end lost 6 bases, the J end lost 2 bases, and 16 bases lay between the germline ends. This CDR3 region has 14 residues. Germline-derived CDR1 and CDR2 are DFQATT and SNEGSKA (reference sequence). The CDR3 sequence: CSAKKIGGNTEAFF. The CDR3 coding sequence is TGCAGTGCAAAGAAAATTGGGGGCAACACTGAAGCTTTCTTT.